The 24 T cell receptor beta chains presented below share a single source sample, sequenced in a study of identical twins listed by TCRdb under 2016. The library relied on 5' RACE. TCRdb lists the instrument as Illumina HiSeq 2000. The public reads were quality trimmed at Q25 with fastp and then assembled into clones with MiXCR by TCRdb, keeping productive beta chains. All rows with the same CDR3 protein become a single entry with the most common DNA and genes. The sample includes 640,000 or so distinct CDR3 sequences, with over 5% observed a single time. The top ten hold 1.5% to 2% of the sample. Specimen: naive T cells sorted from blood. What the cell subset or site label conveys for this sample: cells isolated with a human naive T-cell isolation kit. The receptors derive from a young man in good health.

This clonotype was seen at least ten times. J is TRBJ2-7 and V is TRBV20-1, with D perhaps TRBD2 (6 bases). V was cut by 6 bases and J by 4 bases, with 13 bases left in between. The germline CDR1 and CDR2 sequences are DFQATT and SNEGSKA (reference sequence). The CDR3 sequence is 12 residues long. The DNA for the CDR3 is TGCAGTGCGGGCGGGGAAAGATACGAGCAGTACTTC. Its translation: CSAGGERYEQYF.

At least ten counts were recorded for this clonotype. The CDR3: CSVVTSATNTGELFF. The CDR3 DNA is TGCAGCGTCGTCACTAGCGCCACGAACACCGGGGAGCTGTTTTTT. This chain links TRBV29-1 with TRBJ2-2; 7 nucleotides line up with TRBD2. The CDR3 has 15 amino acids. V lost 6 bases and J lost 0; bases outside the gene matches: 7. Germline-derived CDR1 and CDR2 are SQVTM and ANQGSEA.

J is TRBJ1-4 and V is TRBV5-1; D not certain. The CDR3 is 15 residues long. The germline gives CDR1 SGHRS, CDR2 YFSETQ. V was clipped by 0 bases and J by 6 bases, with 12 bases between them. The CDR3 sequence: CASSLEGGEYEKLFF. The CDR3 nucleotides are TGCGCCAGCAGCTTGGAGGGCGGGGAGTATGAAAAACTGTTTTTT.

The rearrangement uses TRBV5-1 and TRBJ2-1, with 11 bases identical to TRBD2. This CDR3 region has 18 residues. Trimming removed 4 bases from V and 0 bases from J; junction bases left unmatched: 9. CDR1 SGHRS and CDR2 YFSETQ come from the germline V gene. The CDR3 loop reads CASSLTSGILSSYNEQFF. Written as DNA, the CDR3 is TGCGCCAGCAGCCTGACTAGCGGGATTCTTAGCTCCTACAATGAGCAGTTCTTC.

This clonotype was observed many times. This rearrangement joins TRBV12-3 or TRBV12-4 to TRBJ2-1; D ambiguous. This CDR3 is 12 amino acids long. Trimming stripped 7 bases from V and 2 bases from J, with 6 bases between. The CDR3 sequence: CASMYTYNEQFF. The CDR3 DNA follows: TGTGCCAGCATGTACACCTACAATGAGCAGTTCTTC.

This clonotype was recorded at least ten times. V and J are TRBV12-3 or TRBV12-4 and TRBJ1-1; D possibly corresponds to TRBD1 (6 bases). The CDR3 is 13 residues long. Trimming removed 6 bases at V and 1 base at J, with 9 bases between. The CDR3 loop reads CASSIRGNTEAFF. The CDR3 DNA reads as TGTGCCAGCAGCATCAGGGGGAACACTGAAGCTTTCTTT.

This clonotype was seen repeatedly, ten times or more. J is TRBJ2-7 and V is TRBV2, with TRBD1 as a possible D gene (5 bases). The germline CDR1 and CDR2 sequences are SNHLY and FYNNEI. This CDR3 region has 13 residues. Trimming pared 4 bases from V and 5 bases from J, leaving 12 bases between. The CDR3 region is CASSGQLRNEQYF. In DNA form, the CDR3 reads TGTGCCAGCAGTGGACAGTTAAGAAACGAGCAGTACTTC.

This clonotype was seen ten or more times. This chain links TRBV12-3 or TRBV12-4 with TRBJ2-7; D is perhaps TRBD2 (5 bases). The V and J ends lost 1 base and 0 bases respectively, with 10 bases between them. The CDR3 runs to 15 residues. CDR3 in amino acids: CASSLVRSGSYEQYF. The CDR3 nucleotides are TGTGCCAGCAGTTTAGTAAGAAGCGGCTCCTACGAGCAGTACTTC.

This clonotype was counted between two and nine times. This chain uses TRBV20-1 with TRBJ2-1; D gene uncertain. The CDR3 runs 15 residues. Germline CDR1 reads DFQATT; CDR2 reads SNEGSKA (reference sequence). Trimming pared 2 bases from V and 4 bases from J, leaving 15 bases between. Here the CDR3 reads CSARHLAAIYNEQFF. The CDR3 nucleotides read TGCAGTGCTAGACACTTAGCAGCTATATACAATGAGCAGTTCTTC.

The chain has TRBV11-2 and TRBJ2-5, with 10 bases lining up with TRBD2. The CDR3 spans 19 residues. Per the germline V gene, CDR1 is SGHAT and CDR2 is FQNNGV. V shed 5 bases and J 0 bases; nucleotides not matched to a gene: 15. The CDR3 sequence: CASSRLRGSSGSDQETQYF. The CDR3 bases are TGTGCCAGCAGCCGTCTACGAGGGTCTAGCGGGAGTGACCAAGAGACCCAGTACTTC.

This clonotype was detected only a few times. CDR3 nucleotide sequence: TGTGCCAGCAGTCTCAGGGGGAAAATGAACACTGAAGCTTTCTTT. This encodes CASSLRGKMNTEAFF. The J gene is TRBJ1-1, the V gene TRBV12-3 or TRBV12-4; 7 bases agree with TRBD1. The V gene end was trimmed by 5 bases and the J gene end by 0 bases; junction bases not matched to a gene: 6. This CDR3 spans 15 amino acids.

The J gene is TRBJ2-3, the V gene TRBV11-2, with 7 bases matching TRBD2. Germline V CDR1 and CDR2: SGHAT, FQNNGV. The length of the CDR3 is 18 residues. With V trimmed by 0 bases and J by 6 bases, 15 bases remained unmatched. CDR3 in DNA: TGTGCCAGCAGCTTAGAGGCGGTGGCGGGAGCACTGGGGGATACGCAGTATTTT. It translates to CASSLEAVAGALGDTQYF.

This clonotype appeared many times. V and J are TRBV20-1 and TRBJ2-4, with D unclear. Germline V gene data show CDR1 as DFQATT and CDR2 as SNEGSKA (reference sequence). This CDR3 is 14 amino acids long. V lost 7 bases and J lost 0, with 13 bases in between. The CDR3, as DNA: TGCAGTGTTTCCCTTGCACTAGCCAAAAACATTCAGTACTTC. Translation gives CSVSLALAKNIQYF.

Many counts were recorded for this clonotype. The chain joins TRBV28 to TRBJ2-7; D is unresolved. This CDR3 has 13 residues. Trimming took 3 bases from V and 1 from J, leaving 7 bases between them. In germline, CDR1 is MDHEN, CDR2 SYDVKM. The CDR3 reads CASSFTRSYEQYV. CDR3 sequence (DNA): TGTGCCAGCAGTTTTACTCGTTCCTACGAGCAGTACGTC.

In its sample, this clonotype was seen a few times. This sequence joins TRBV20-1 and TRBJ2-1; TRBD2 aligns across 14 bases. The V and J ends lost 1 base and 9 bases, in that order; junction bases with no gene match: 5. There are 15 residues in the CDR3. Germline V gene lookup returns CDR1 DFQATT and CDR2 SNEGSKA (reference sequence). CDR3 bases: TGCAGTGCTAGAGGCGGGACTAGCGGGAGCCTTGAGCAGTTCTTC. Encoded protein: CSARGGTSGSLEQFF.

This clonotype was recorded at least ten times. This chain links TRBV6-2 or TRBV6-3 with TRBJ2-1; a possible D gene is TRBD2 (5 bases). Per germline, CDR1 MNHEY and CDR2 SVGEGT. The CDR3 covers 13 residues. V was clipped by 7 bases and J by 4 bases, with 11 bases between them. CDR3 DNA sequence: TGTGCCAGCACTATAGGACTTTACAATGAGCAGTTCTTC. Amino acid sequence: CASTIGLYNEQFF.

This clonotype has ten or more counts. The chain couples TRBV7-9 to TRBJ1-6; D may be TRBD1 (6 bases). There are 15 residues in the CDR3. Trimming removed 6 bases from V and 8 bases from J, with 17 bases in between. CDR1 and CDR2 from the germline V gene are SEHNR and FQNEAQ (reference sequence). As DNA, the CDR3 is TGTGCCAGCAGAAACCGGGACACCACCGATTCACCCCTCCACTTT. This translates into CASRNRDTTDSPLHF.

This clonotype was seen many times. V and J are TRBV9 and TRBJ2-7; D gene ambiguous. The germline V gene has CDR1 SGDLS and CDR2 YYNGEE. The CDR3 has 15 residues. The V and J ends lost 0 bases and 0 bases respectively, with 10 bases between them. The CDR3 reads CASSVESHFSYEQYF. As DNA, the CDR3 is TGTGCCAGCAGCGTAGAATCCCATTTCTCCTACGAGCAGTACTTC.

This clonotype has only a few counts. This chain connects TRBV20-1 to TRBJ1-5, with TRBD1 as a possible D gene (6 bases). The germline gives CDR1 DFQATT, CDR2 SNEGSKA (reference sequence). The V end was cut by 3 bases, the J end by 0 bases, with 9 bases between. The CDR3 totals 14 residues. The CDR3 is CSASFRGSNQPQHF. CDR3 DNA sequence: TGCAGTGCTAGTTTCAGGGGTAGCAATCAGCCCCAGCATTTT.

This clonotype was recorded a few times. This chain joins TRBV11-2 and TRBJ2-2; the D gene is possibly TRBD2 (5 bases). The CDR3 extends over 16 amino acids. The germline V gene has CDR1 SGHAT and CDR2 FQNNGV. V was shortened by 0 bases and J by 4 bases, with 12 bases between the two germline ends. The CDR3 coding sequence is TGTGCCAGCAGCTTAGATCGATCGGGGTTCACCGGGGAGCTGTTTTTT. Translated: CASSLDRSGFTGELFF.

This clonotype showed up many times. The chain's CDR3 is CASSLGQKNTIYF. CDR3 coding DNA: TGTGCCAGCAGTTTGGGACAGAAAAACACCATATATTTT. The chain couples TRBV6-5 to TRBJ1-3, with 7 bases aligning to TRBD1. Germline CDR1 reads MNHEY; CDR2 reads SVGAGI. The CDR3 spans 13 residues. The V and J ends lost 4 bases and 6 bases, in that order; junction bases with no gene match: 3.

The table lists this clonotype with many counts. V is TRBV20-1 and J is TRBJ2-1; D remains ambiguous. This CDR3 has 11 amino acids. V was cut by 3 bases and J by 4 bases, with 4 bases left in between. The germline CDR1 and CDR2 sequences are DFQATT and SNEGSKA (reference sequence). The CDR3 reads CSASTYNEQFF. CDR3 DNA: TGCAGTGCTAGCACATACAATGAGCAGTTCTTC.

This clonotype has just a few counts. This rearrangement joins TRBV18 to TRBJ2-1; tentatively, D is TRBD2 (5 bases). With 0 bases removed from V and 8 bases from J, the gap between germline ends came to 11 bases. Germline-derived CDR1 and CDR2 are KGHSH and LQKENI. The CDR3 totals 14 residues. CDR3 nucleotides: TGTGCCAGCTCACCACCGAGCGGAGTCGATGAGCAGTTCTTC. Translation: CASSPPSGVDEQFF.

The V and J genes are TRBV19 and TRBJ1-1; 9 positions match TRBD1. The CDR3 covers 13 residues. Per the germline V gene, CDR1 is LNHDA and CDR2 is SQIVND (reference sequence). The V gene end was trimmed by 10 bases and the J gene end by 3 bases; junction bases not matched to a gene: 6. The CDR3 DNA reads TGTGCCACCCGACAGGGGGGGGACACTGAAGCTTTCTTT. This gives the protein CATRQGGDTEAFF.